The clone carrying this T cell receptor (beta chain) was seen a single time. Distinct nucleotide sequences in the sample also encode this CDR3. CDR3 length: 13 amino acids. The V end lost 7 bases, the J end lost 3 bases, and 13 bases lay between the germline ends. Germline V gene lookup returns CDR1 SQVTM and CDR2 ANQGSEA. The sample originates from a study of blood T cell repertoires in COVID-19. In the study overall: PBMCs, B-cell-depleted T cells, or T cells were the source of the cDNA or gDNA that made up the material.

Generated by immunoSEQ multiplex PCR, the TCRdb table keeps only in-frame clones and is missing some. This sample has about 180,000 clones, with 80% found just once. The clonotype originates from a man aged 60 to 69 who had been exposed to COVID-19. Sequencing used PBMCs or T cells enriched from blood (not recorded which). J is TRBJ1-5 and V is TRBV29-1; D might be TRBD1 (6 bases). The CDR3: CSARDNHNQPQHF. CDR3 nucleotides: TGCAGCGCGAGGGACAACCACAATCAGCCCCAGCATTTT.